This TCR beta chain was recovered during a study of blood T cell repertoires in COVID-19. Study-wide background: Donors in the United States, Italy and Spain gave samples during acute or convalescent COVID-19. PBMCs, B-cell-depleted T cells, or T cells were the source of the cDNA or gDNA that made up the material.

CDR1 is MDHEN, CDR2 SYDVKM, per germline. V was trimmed by 6 bases and J by 16 bases, leaving 19 bases between them. This CDR3 has 12 residues. Original data processing: Amplified reference gene primers provided the basis for estimating nucleated cell counts. This table comes from immunoSEQ multiplex PCR, and its TCRdb copy is limited to in-frame clones, with some not included. The V and J calls and clone size are taken from that table; D and trimming were inferred from the DNA. Of about 80,000 clones in the sample, 70% to 80% were seen once. The chain uses TRBV28 and TRBJ1-5; no clear D. Sequenced sample: peripheral blood. The clonotype comes from a man in his 70s with active or convalescent COVID-19. The CDR3, as DNA: TGTGCCAGCAGCGCCGGGAATGGGCGGGGACATTTT. Its protein product is CASSAGNGRGHF.